The sequence of this T cell receptor beta chain was determined in a study of cytomegalovirus exposure and HLA in healthy donors. A word on this clone: Antigen unknown.

Healthy bone marrow donors made up the cohort. The junction had 4 bases not matched to a gene; V was cut back by 3 bases and J by 4 bases. Germline lookup yields CDR1 WSHSY and CDR2 SAAADI. This CDR3 contains 14 residues. PCR used 60 Vbeta primers and 13 Jbeta primers. Sequencing was performed with immunoSEQ multiplex PCR; in TCRdb, only in-frame clones are kept and a portion is missing. The sample includes 90,000 to 120,000 clones, roughly 82% seen only once; the top ten take about 2.5%. Study results and limitations: At a 0.05 false discovery rate, a later analysis found some 18,000 TCR beta sequences to be associated with HLA alleles.

The chain uses TRBV10-2 and TRBJ2-3; TRBD2 aligns across 7 bases. The sample comprised PBMCs. The receptor was derived from a man aged 25-45 years in good health and CMV-seropositive. CDR3 in amino acids: CASSEVSGSDTQYF. CDR3 coding DNA: TGCGCCAGCAGTGAAGTTAGCGGGTCAGATACGCAGTATTTT.